Listed here are 16 T cell receptor beta chains from one sample, sequenced in a study of T cell repertoires in ileal Crohn's disease. Repertoires were generated with immunoSEQ multiplex PCR, while TCRdb's copy carries only in-frame clones and drops some. Here the sample spans more than 11,000 clones, less than 90% being singletons. Material for sequencing was ileal tissue. Receptors originate from an adult with Crohn's disease.

CDR3 sequence (DNA): TGTGCCAGCAGCTTCGGGAGTGGGGGCTACACCTTC. As protein: CASSFGSGGYTF. V and J are TRBV5-4 and TRBJ1-2; D not certain. Trimming cost V 2 bases and J 8 bases, with 10 bases left between them. In germline, CDR1 is SGHNT, CDR2 YYREEE (reference sequence). The CDR3 contains 12 residues.

This rearrangement joins TRBV6-5 to TRBJ2-1, with 9 nucleotides matching TRBD2. V dropped 4 bases and J dropped 7; count of bases not matched to a gene: 11. The CDR3 covers 16 residues. Germline V gene sequence: CDR1 MNHEY, CDR2 SVGAGI. The chain's CDR3 is CASSSPGRGGENEQFF. The CDR3 bases are TGTGCCAGCAGTTCCCCGGGGCGGGGGGGCGAGAATGAGCAGTTCTTC.

The chain carries TRBV6-1 and TRBJ2-2; 10 positions agree with TRBD1. Germline CDR1 reads MNHNS; CDR2 reads SASEGT. The CDR3 has 17 amino acids. With 3 bases clipped from V and 5 bases from J, the junction kept 9 bases outside the gene matches. The DNA for the CDR3 is TGTGCCAGCAGTGACGATGGACAGGGGGGTTGGACCGGGGAGCTGTTTTTT. It codes for CASSDDGQGGWTGELFF.

This clone was seen just once. The rearrangement uses TRBV5-4 and TRBJ1-2; no clear D gene. Per the germline V gene, CDR1 is SGHNT and CDR2 is YYREEE (reference sequence). The length of the CDR3 is 14 residues. V lost 2 bases and J lost 1, with 9 bases in between. CDR3 loop: CASSLEEFNYGYTF. The CDR3 DNA reads as TGTGCCAGCAGCTTAGAGGAGTTTAACTATGGCTACACCTTC.

The chain is built from TRBV10-1 and TRBJ2-7; unclear D gene. The CDR3 covers 15 residues. From germline, CDR1 is WNHNN and CDR2 SYGVQD (reference sequence). Trimming took off 3 bases at V and 1 base at J, with 13 bases between the two ends. In DNA form, the CDR3 reads TGCGCCAGCAGTGACCCCGGCAGGCGATCCTACGAGCAGTACTTC. Protein sequence: CASSDPGRRSYEQYF.

This clone was found once. This chain links TRBV30 with TRBJ2-1; 11 bases match TRBD2. Germline V gene data show CDR1 as GTSNPN and CDR2 as SVGIG (reference sequence). This CDR3 comprises 17 residues. The V gene end was trimmed by 4 bases and the J gene end by 0 bases; junction bases not matched to a gene: 8. The CDR3 nucleotides are TGTGCCTGGATGAGACTAGCGGGACCGGCCTCCTACAATGAGCAGTTCTTC. Protein: CAWMRLAGPASYNEQFF.

The chain is built from TRBV5-1 and TRBJ2-1; weak D call: TRBD1 (6 bases). This CDR3 has 12 amino acids. V gave up 3 bases and J gave up 9 bases, with 10 bases separating them. Germline values: CDR1 SGHRS, CDR2 YFSETQ. In DNA, the CDR3 is TGCGCCAGCAGCTACCAGACAGGTGAGCAGTTCTTC. It specifies CASSYQTGEQFF.

The chain joins TRBV6-5 to TRBJ1-1; D unresolved. Trimming removed 5 bases from V and 4 bases from J, with 14 bases in between. The CDR3 runs 14 residues. Germline CDR1 MNHEY, CDR2 SVGAGI. The chain's CDR3 is CASSPRGPGTEAFF. The CDR3, as DNA: TGTGCCAGCAGTCCCCGAGGGCCGGGCACTGAAGCTTTCTTT.

The chain combines TRBV6-1 with TRBJ1-5, with D perhaps TRBD1 (6 bases). The length of the CDR3 is 15 residues. Germline V CDR1 and CDR2: MNHNS, SASEGT. V lost 7 bases to trimming and J lost 3 bases, with 16 bases between them. CDR3 DNA: TGTGCCAGCATACTACAGGGTCGACCCAATCAGCCCCAGCATTTT. Amino acids: CASILQGRPNQPQHF.

The V gene is TRBV19, the J gene TRBJ1-1; unclear D gene. V was trimmed by 3 bases and J by 6 bases, leaving 11 bases between them. Germline CDR1 LNHDA, CDR2 SQIVND (reference sequence). This CDR3 has 13 amino acids. CDR3 sequence (DNA): TGTGCCAGTAGTATCGGCGGGTACGCTGAAGCTTTCTTT. Its translation is CASSIGGYAEAFF. Based on the CDR3 plus reference TRBV19 and TRBJ1-1, the full variable domain is DGGITQSPKYLFRKEGQNVTLSCEQNLNHDAMYWYRQDPGQGLRLIYYSQIVNDFQKGDIAEGYSVSREKKESFPLTVTSAQKNPTAFYLCASSIGGYAEAFFGQGTRLTVV.

The rearrangement uses TRBV7-2 and TRBJ1-5; no definite D call. The germline CDR1 and CDR2 sequences are SGHTA and FQGNSA. This CDR3 is built from 15 residues. Trimming took off 1 base at V and 0 bases at J, with 7 bases between the two ends. The CDR3 nucleotides are TGTGCCAGCAGCTTAGAACTGATTAGCAATCAGCCCCAGCATTTT. Its translation: CASSLELISNQPQHF.

The chain has TRBV7-2 and TRBJ2-7, with TRBD2 matching over 9 bases. The CDR3 is 13 amino acids. Trimming removed 8 bases from V and 2 bases from J; junction bases left unmatched: 4. The V gene's germline CDR1 is SGHTA and CDR2 FQGNSA. The CDR3 DNA reads as TGTGCCAGCCTAATAGCGGGAGCCTACGAGCAGTACTTC. This encodes CASLIAGAYEQYF.

Only a few counts were recorded for this clone. This rearrangement joins TRBV5-1 to TRBJ2-5, with 7 bases aligning to TRBD2. Trimming took 0 bases from V and 2 from J; bases not matched to a gene: 4. The CDR3 sequence is 15 residues long. CDR1 is SGHRS, CDR2 YFSETQ, per germline. CDR3 amino acids: CASSLGLARQETQYF. DNA of the CDR3: TGCGCCAGCAGCTTGGGACTAGCTCGACAAGAGACCCAGTACTTC.

The rearrangement uses TRBV2 and TRBJ2-1; perhaps TRBD2 as D (5 bases). Germline V gene data show CDR1 as SNHLY and CDR2 as FYNNEI. Trimming took off 6 bases at V and 8 bases at J, with 11 bases between the two ends. CDR3 length: 12 residues. The CDR3: CASSASSYEQFF. Here the CDR3 DNA reads TGTGCCAGCAGCGCATCTAGCTATGAGCAGTTCTTC. Combining the CDR3 with reference TRBV2 and TRBJ2-1 gives the whole variable domain EPEVTQTPSHQVTQMGQEVILRCVPISNHLYFYWYRQILGQKVEFLVSFYNNEISEKSEIFDDQFSVERPDGSNFTLKIRSTKLEDSAMYFCASSASSYEQFFGPGTRLTVL.

The rearrangement links TRBV6-6 to TRBJ1-2; 7 bases match TRBD1. CDR1 MNHNY and CDR2 SVGAGI come from the germline V gene (reference sequence). The CDR3 has 15 amino acids. V shed 7 bases and J 5 bases; nucleotides not matched to a gene: 13. The DNA for the CDR3 is TGTGCCAGCAAGATCTCGACAGGGACGGGATATGGCTACACCTTC. Amino acids: CASKISTGTGYGYTF.

The chain combines TRBV28 with TRBJ2-3; tentative D call: TRBD1 (7 bases). V was shortened by 4 bases and J by 0 bases, with 14 bases between the two germline ends. The CDR3 sequence is 16 residues long. Germline CDR1 reads MDHEN; CDR2 reads SYDVKM. CDR3 bases: TGTGCCAGCAGTTCGTCAGGGGGGCCTAGCACAGATACGCAGTATTTT. Protein: CASSSSGGPSTDTQYF.